These 3 T cell receptor beta chains were sequenced from one sample in a study of blood T cell repertoires in COVID-19. Data came from immunoSEQ multiplex PCR; TCRdb stores just in-frame clones and leaves some out. This table has about 240,000 clones, 70% to 90% appearing once. Input material: peripheral blood. Receptors originate from a woman aged 70 to 79 with active or convalescent COVID-19.

This clone has a handful of counts. The chain links TRBV24-1 to TRBJ1-2, with TRBD1 matching over 12 bases. Germline V gives CDR1 KGHDR, CDR2 SFDVKD. This CDR3 comprises 14 residues. V was clipped by 4 bases and J by 8 bases; unmatched bases: 4. CDR3 amino acids: CATSEAGTGGGYTF. DNA of the CDR3: TGTGCCACCAGTGAGGCCGGGACAGGGGGCGGCTACACCTTC.

The chain employs TRBV21-1 and TRBJ1-2; the table's D call of TRBD1 was not tested on the DNA. TRBV21-1 is a pseudogene. The CDR3 sequence is 15 residues long. The CDR3 loop reads CASSKRGRGSSGYTF. CDR3 nucleotides: TGTGCCAGCAGCAAGAGGGGGCGCGGGTCAAGTGGCTACACCTTC.

The chain combines TRBV6-2 or TRBV6-3 with TRBJ1-4, with D tentatively TRBD1 (5 bases). V was trimmed by 5 bases and J by 0 bases, leaving 10 bases between them. The CDR3 is 15 amino acids. CDR1 MNHEY and CDR2 SVGEGT come from the germline V gene. DNA of the CDR3: TGTGCCAGCAGTGGAGGGACCTCAACTAATGAAAAACTGTTTTTT. This sequence encodes CASSGGTSTNEKLFF.